The rows below give T cell receptor beta chains drawn from one sample of a study of cytomegalovirus exposure and HLA in healthy donors. This table comes from immunoSEQ multiplex PCR, and its TCRdb copy is limited to in-frame clones, with some not included. The data hold some 150,000 clones, with approximately 80% observed a single time. The source material was PBMCs. These receptors were collected from a man younger than 35 in good health and CMV-seronegative. Each CDR3 is given with its conserved first and last residue. Fields, in order: J gene, clone size, D gene, V gene, CDR3 length, CDR3 protein, CDR3 DNA. D genes are given only for firm matches. Only part of the rows carry a size: once, few, many, or a class if the clone is expanded.

>TRBJ2-2|NA|NA|TRBV29-1|13
CSSRTQATGELFF
TGCAGCTCCCGTACCCAGGCCACCGGGGAGCTGTTTTTT
>TRBJ2-2|few|NA|TRBV6-1|14
CASSAQGYTGELFF
TGTGCCAGCAGTGCGCAGGGATACACCGGGGAGCTGTTTTTT
>TRBJ2-7|few|TRBD1|TRBV27|15
CASSSPGQGLHEQYF
TGTGCCAGCAGTTCCCCCGGACAGGGTCTCCACGAGCAGTACTTC
>TRBJ2-1|NA|NA|TRBV28|19
CASSSMLRSGRASYNEQFF
TGTGCCAGCAGTTCGATGTTACGGTCGGGGAGAGCCTCCTACAATGAGCAGTTCTTC
>TRBJ2-7|NA|NA|TRBV4-1|15
CASSQVPDNLGEQYF
TGCGCCAGCAGCCAAGTTCCGGACAATCTGGGGGAGCAGTACTTC
>TRBJ2-1|NA|TRBD2|TRBV6-4|14
CASSGLAGGNEQFF
TGTGCCAGCAGTGGACTAGCGGGAGGCAATGAGCAGTTCTTC
>TRBJ1-3|NA|TRBD1|TRBV2|16
CASSPTRGVSGNTIYF
TGTGCCAGCAGCCCCACCAGGGGGGTCTCTGGAAACACCATATATTTT
>TRBJ1-5|NA|NA|TRBV2|13
CASSLNSNQPQHF
TGTGCCAGCAGCCTTAATAGCAATCAGCCCCAGCATTTT
>TRBJ2-5|once|TRBD2|TRBV7-9|15
CASSVTSGGEETQYF
TGTGCCAGCAGCGTTACTAGCGGGGGCGAAGAGACCCAGTACTTC
>TRBJ2-1|NA|NA|TRBV10-1|18
CASSEGVGLLPLGDEQFF
TGCGCCAGCAGTGAGGGGGTTGGACTCCTCCCCCTTGGCGATGAGCAGTTCTTC
>TRBJ2-3|NA|NA|TRBV19|14
CASTDLGETDTQYF
TGTGCCAGTACCGATTTGGGCGAGACAGATACGCAGTATTTT
>TRBJ1-5|once|NA|TRBV30|16
CAWKGSRGSGNQPQHF
TGTGCCTGGAAGGGCAGCCGGGGGTCTGGCAATCAGCCCCAGCATTTT
>TRBJ1-1|NA|NA|TRBV7-9|12
CASSLPPVGAFF
TGTGCCAGCAGCTTACCACCGGTCGGAGCTTTCTTT
>TRBJ2-7|NA|NA|TRBV11-2|13
CASSKTIYSEQYF
TGTGCCAGCAGCAAAACGATTTACTCCGAGCAGTACTTC
>TRBJ2-7|NA|TRBD1|TRBV6-5|14
CASSSLQGSHEQYF
TGTGCCAGCAGTTCCCTACAGGGGTCCCACGAGCAGTACTTC
>TRBJ2-3|NA|TRBD1|TRBV5-4|17
CASSLRQGAMSTDTQYF
TGTGCCAGCAGCCTAAGACAGGGGGCGATGAGCACAGATACGCAGTATTTT
>TRBJ1-1|NA|NA|TRBV25-1|14
CASSEFGDLTEAFF
TGTGCCAGCAGTGAATTCGGGGACTTAACTGAAGCTTTCTTT
>TRBJ2-7|NA|TRBD1|TRBV6-6|15
CASRRGGQAAYEQYF
TGTGCCAGCAGGAGAGGTGGACAGGCCGCCTACGAGCAGTACTTC
>TRBJ2-5|NA|NA|TRBV7-7|12
CASSFRGETQYF
TGTGCCAGCAGCTTCAGGGGAGAGACCCAGTACTTC
>TRBJ1-2|NA|TRBD1|TRBV27|11
CASEGAGGYTF
TGTGCCAGTGAGGGGGCGGGAGGCTACACCTTC
>TRBJ2-7|NA|NA|TRBV7-2|16
CASSLGKGSNRYEQYF
TGTGCCAGCAGCTTAGGGAAGGGGTCCAACCGATACGAGCAGTACTTC
>TRBJ2-7|NA|TRBD1|TRBV28|13
CASSSTGAEEQYF
TGTGCCAGCAGTTCGACAGGGGCGGAGGAGCAGTACTTC
>TRBJ2-7|NA|NA|TRBV27|14
CASSLRGPPYEQYF
TGTGCCAGCAGTTTAAGAGGTCCTCCCTACGAGCAGTACTTC
>TRBJ2-5|NA|NA|TRBV5-1|15
CASSLGPWAQETQYF
TGCGCCAGCAGCTTGGGCCCCTGGGCACAAGAGACCCAGTACTTC
>TRBJ1-4|NA|NA|TRBV5-1|18
CASSLIFGVAGANEKLFF
TGCGCCAGCAGCTTAATATTCGGGGTCGCAGGGGCTAATGAAAAACTGTTTTTT
>TRBJ1-1|NA|NA|TRBV27|16
CASRPNLQGWDTEAFF
TGTGCCAGCAGACCTAACTTACAGGGATGGGACACTGAAGCTTTCTTT
>TRBJ1-1|NA|TRBD1|TRBV12-5|15
CASGRGGQRGTEAFF
TGTGCTAGTGGTCGAGGGGGACAGAGGGGCACTGAAGCTTTCTTT
>TRBJ2-3|once|TRBD2|TRBV6-1|15
CASSGASGELDTQYF
TGTGCCAGCAGTGGGGCTAGCGGAGAATTAGATACGCAGTATTTT
>TRBJ2-1|NA|TRBD1|TRBV9|15
CASSVEGAGVNEQFF
TGTGCCAGCAGCGTAGAGGGGGCTGGTGTGAATGAGCAGTTCTTC
>TRBJ2-2|once|NA|TRBV5-1|15
CASSFTGFNTGELFF
TGCGCCAGCAGCTTCACGGGGTTCAACACCGGGGAGCTGTTTTTT
>TRBJ2-5|few|NA|TRBV7-9|13
CASSRTGQETQYF
TGTGCCAGCAGCCGGACGGGGCAAGAGACCCAGTACTTC
>TRBJ1-1|NA|NA|TRBV2|15
CASSELDPGNTEAFF
TGTGCCAGCAGTGAACTAGACCCGGGGAACACTGAAGCTTTCTTT
>TRBJ2-2|NA|NA|TRBV11-3|15
CASSLAQTNTGELFF
TGTGCCAGCAGCTTAGCACAGACGAACACCGGGGAGCTGTTTTTT
>TRBJ2-7|NA|NA|TRBV2|15
CASSEGGTAAYEQYF
TGTGCCAGCAGTGAGGGCGGGACTGCAGCCTACGAGCAGTACTTC
>TRBJ1-5|few|TRBD1|TRBV27|15
CASRRTGVNHQPQHF
TGTGCCAGCAGGCGGACAGGGGTAAATCATCAGCCCCAGCATTTT
>TRBJ1-4|NA|TRBD1|TRBV7-9|14
CASSPGGVREKLFF
TGTGCCAGCAGCCCAGGGGGCGTGAGGGAAAAACTGTTTTTT
>TRBJ2-6|NA|TRBD1|TRBV27|17
CASSSGQGASGANVLTF
TGTGCCAGCAGTTCGGGACAGGGGGCATCTGGGGCCAACGTCCTGACTTTC
>TRBJ2-1|NA|NA|TRBV27|14
CASWGWQGIHEQFF
TGTGCCAGCTGGGGGTGGCAGGGGATCCATGAGCAGTTCTTC
>TRBJ1-2|NA|TRBD1|TRBV6-1|15
CASSEMTGPKYGYTF
TGTGCCAGCAGTGAAATGACAGGGCCCAAATATGGCTACACCTTC
>TRBJ1-3|NA|NA|TRBV4-2|16
CASSQTGPGARNTIYF
TGTGCCAGCAGCCAAACAGGGCCAGGAGCCCGAAACACCATATATTTT
>TRBJ1-2|NA|TRBD1|TRBV29-1|16
CSVAPLRTGLRNGYTF
TGCAGCGTTGCCCCACTAAGGACAGGGTTAAGGAATGGCTACACCTTC
>TRBJ2-3|NA|NA|TRBV7-6|14
CASSSLGSTDTQYF
TGTGCCAGCAGCTCCCTAGGTAGCACAGATACGCAGTATTTT
>TRBJ2-3|NA|NA|TRBV11-3|16
CASSSPAEGAADTQYF
TGTGCCAGCAGCTCCCCAGCGGAGGGGGCGGCAGATACGCAGTATTTT
>TRBJ2-1|NA|TRBD2|TRBV13|15
CASRPGTSGYNEQFF
TGTGCCAGCAGGCCCGGGACTAGCGGATACAATGAGCAGTTCTTC
>TRBJ2-1|NA|TRBD1|TRBV6-5|15
CASSYDRGPYNEQFF
TGTGCCAGCAGTTACGACAGGGGACCCTACAATGAGCAGTTCTTC
>TRBJ2-1|NA|TRBD2|TRBV7-6|18
CASSLGGASGNSYNEQFF
TGTGCCAGCAGCTTAGGGGGAGCTAGCGGGAACTCCTACAATGAGCAGTTCTTC
>TRBJ2-7|NA|TRBD1|TRBV19|16
CASTPGQGAHSYEQYF
TGTGCCAGTACTCCCGGACAGGGGGCTCATTCCTACGAGCAGTACTTC
>TRBJ1-5|NA|TRBD1|TRBV19|16
CASSIELNRGGQPQHF
TGTGCCAGTAGTATAGAGCTAAACAGGGGTGGTCAGCCCCAGCATTTT
>TRBJ1-2|NA|NA|TRBV19|13
CASSIGQDYGYTF
TGTGCCAGTAGTATTGGGCAGGACTATGGCTACACCTTC
>TRBJ1-1|NA|TRBD1|TRBV6-1|16
CASSDLGTARNTEAFF
TGTGCCAGCAGTGACCTGGGGACAGCGAGAAACACTGAAGCTTTCTTT
>TRBJ1-4|many|TRBD1|TRBV5-6|14
CASSLGQGHEKLFF
TGTGCCAGCAGCTTGGGACAGGGCCATGAAAAACTGTTTTTT
>TRBJ2-3|once|TRBD2|TRBV2|18
CASSEGTYSGRTTDTQYF
TGTGCCAGCAGTGAAGGGACATATAGCGGGAGAACAACAGATACGCAGTATTTT
>TRBJ1-2|NA|NA|TRBV6-1|14
CASSEGDRVYGYTF
TGTGCCAGCAGTGAAGGCGACCGGGTTTATGGCTACACCTTC
>TRBJ2-7|NA|TRBD1|TRBV7-9|14
CASSWPGQAYEQYF
TGTGCCAGCAGCTGGCCTGGACAGGCGTACGAGCAGTACTTC